A selection of T cell receptor beta chains follows, all from one sample in a study of blood T cell repertoires in COVID-19. Measured with immunoSEQ multiplex PCR; TCRdb has only the in-frame clones, and not every one. The sample has over 80,000 clones, about 87% seen once. Sequencing used peripheral blood. Receptors were obtained from a human donor in a cohort sampled during active COVID-19. The CDR3 runs from the conserved cysteine through the conserved F or W. D genes are given only for firm matches. Rows may omit the clone size; those that give it use once, few, many or a size class.

j_call d_call clone_size v_call cdr3_nt cdr3_aa
TRBJ2-2 TRBD1 few TRBV28 TGTGCCAGCAGTTTAAGAACAGGGGGCGAAAGAGGGGAGCTGTTTTTT CASSLRTGGERGELFF
TRBJ2-7 TRBD1 - TRBV6-5 TGTGCCAGCAGGGCCGGACAGGAAAGAGAGCAGTACTTC CASRAGQEREQYF
TRBJ2-3 TRBD2 - TRBV15 TGTGCCACCAGCACGATGGACGCTGGACTAGCGGGAAGCACAGATACGCAGTATTTT CATSTMDAGLAGSTDTQYF
TRBJ1-2 TRBD1 - TRBV28 TGTGCCAGCAGACCGACAGGGGGCTATGGCTACACCTTC CASRPTGGYGYTF
TRBJ2-2 - many TRBV19 TGTGCCAGTAACCTAAACACCGGGGAGCTGTTTTTT CASNLNTGELFF
TRBJ2-5 - - TRBV3-1/TRBV3-2 TGTGCCAGCAGCCAAGTCAGGCTCTCGAGCAAAGAGACCCAGTACTTC CASSQVRLSSKETQYF
TRBJ1-4 - - TRBV4-1 TGCGCCAGCAGCCAAGGGCGGTGGAATGAAAAACTGTTTTTT CASSQGRWNEKLFF
TRBJ1-5 - - TRBV4-1 TGCGCCAGCAGCCAAGACGGGCAGCCCCAGCATTTT CASSQDGQPQHF
TRBJ1-3 - - TRBV14 TGTGCCAGCAGCCAAGACAGGGCTGGAAACACCATATATTTT CASSQDRAGNTIYF
TRBJ1-1 TRBD1 - TRBV19 TGTGCCAGTAGAAAACAGGGGATGGGTGACACTGAAGCTTTCTTT CASRKQGMGDTEAFF
TRBJ2-5 TRBD2 - TRBV27 TGTGCCAGCAGTTTTTATAGCGGGAGTGAGACCCAGTACTTC CASSFYSGSETQYF
TRBJ1-1 - - TRBV7-3 TGTGCCAGCAGCTTAAAAGGGGATACAACAGAAGCTTTCTTT CASSLKGDTTEAFF
TRBJ2-4 TRBD2 - TRBV3-1/TRBV3-2 TGTGCCAGCAGCCGCGGGACTAGCGGGAGTGGAGAAAACATTCAGTACTTC CASSRGTSGSGENIQYF
TRBJ2-7 TRBD2 few TRBV2 TGTGCCAGCAGTGAATCCTTAGCGGGAATCTACGAGCAGTACTTC CASSESLAGIYEQYF
TRBJ2-7 - - TRBV3-1/TRBV3-2 TGTGCCAGCAGCCGCGTGGGGGAGGACTACGAGCAGTACTTC CASSRVGEDYEQYF
TRBJ1-1 - once TRBV19 TGTGCCAGTAGTATAGCCGAGGGCACTGAAGCTTTCTTT CASSIAEGTEAFF
TRBJ2-7 - - TRBV18 TGTGCCAGCTCACCATCCTCTTCCTACGAGCAGTACTTC CASSPSSSYEQYF
TRBJ1-1 - - TRBV6-5 TGTGCCAGCAGCCCCAGGGGAAACACTGAAGCTTTCTTT CASSPRGNTEAFF
TRBJ1-2 - - TRBV12-3/TRBV12-4 TGTGCCAGCAGTTTAAACAGCTACAGGGGCTACACCTTC CASSLNSYRGYTF
TRBJ2-7 TRBD2 - TRBV29-1 TGCAGCGTTGCCGGGGGGGGAACATCATACTACGAGCAGTACTTC CSVAGGGTSYYEQYF
TRBJ1-1 - - TRBV9 TGTGCCAGCAGCTCCAGACAGTTCAACACTGAAGCTTTCTTT CASSSRQFNTEAFF
TRBJ2-3 TRBD1 - TRBV19 TGTGCCACCCATGGACAGGGAACAGATACGCAGTATTTT CATHGQGTDTQYF
TRBJ1-1 - - TRBV29-1 TGCAGCGTTGACGGTGGGGGGGGGATGAACACTGAAGCTTTCTTT CSVDGGGGMNTEAFF
TRBJ1-2 TRBD1 - TRBV6-5 TGTGCCAGCAGTTATGACAGGGGGGACGGCTACACCTTC CASSYDRGDGYTF
TRBJ1-2 TRBD1 many TRBV6-1 TGTGCCAGCAGTGAATTTAGGGGACAGGGGTCCTATGGCTACACCTTC CASSEFRGQGSYGYTF
TRBJ2-5 TRBD2 - TRBV5-1 TGCGCCAGCAGCTTGGGTTACCTTGGTAGCGGGGGCCAAGAGACCCAGTACTTC CASSLGYLGSGGQETQYF
TRBJ2-7 TRBD1 - TRBV16 TGTGCCAGCAGCCAATTTACCCCCCGGGACAGGGGTCGGTACGAGCAGTACTTC CASSQFTPRDRGRYEQYF
TRBJ2-5 - few TRBV10-1 TGCGCCAGCAGTGAGTTTAGGGGAATACGGGAGACCCAGTACTTC CASSEFRGIRETQYF
TRBJ1-1 TRBD1 once TRBV7-6 TGTGCCAGCAGCTTGGGACAGACGAACACTGAAGCTTTCTTT CASSLGQTNTEAFF
TRBJ1-5 - - TRBV28 TGTGCCAGCAAGGAGCAGGGGAGCAATCAGCCCCAGCATTTT CASKEQGSNQPQHF
TRBJ2-2 TRBD2 once TRBV4-2 TGTGCCAGCAGCCAAGAACTAGCGGACTACACCGGGGAGCTGTTTTTT CASSQELADYTGELFF